Sequencing of this TCR beta chain was carried out in a study of technical replicates of blood from a few donors. This CDR3 comprises 16 residues. Germline V lookup: CDR1 SNHLY, CDR2 FYNNEI. J was trimmed by 0 bases and V by 3 bases; bases with no gene match: 5. Assay used: immunoSEQ multiplex PCR; TCRdb lists only in-frame clones, some missing. This table has tens of thousands of clones, 90% to 95% appearing once. Sequenced input: PBMCs. The chain joins TRBV2 to TRBJ2-3, with TRBD2 matching over 8 bases. The sequence was collected from a human donor in good health. Some clones in this sample may be carry-over from other donors' samples. CDR3 bases: TGTGCCAGCAGTGATGATAGCGGGACTAGCACAGATACGCAGTATTTT. Its translation: CASSDDSGTSTDTQYF.